The 27 T cell receptor beta chains below come from one sample, sequenced in a study of blood T cell repertoires in COVID-19. TCRdb's table, derived via immunoSEQ multiplex PCR, lists solely in-frame clones and lacks some. The sample contains fewer than 250,000 clones, 75% to 90% of which appear only once. Sequenced: peripheral blood. The receptors were gathered from a young man with COVID-19, enrolled during active disease.

The chain uses TRBV12-3 or TRBV12-4 and TRBJ1-5; the D is unclear. The CDR3 contains 13 residues. The V and J ends lost 3 bases and 6 bases respectively, with 9 bases between them. In DNA form, the CDR3 reads TGTGCCAGCAGTTTGGTGGAGGGTCAGCCCCAGCATTTT. It is translated as CASSLVEGQPQHF.

This clone came up once. This chain links TRBV19 with TRBJ1-5, with a possible D match to TRBD1 (5 bases). The CDR3 is 17 residues long. Trimming shortened V by 3 bases and J by 2 bases, and 17 bases separated the two germline ends. Germline lookup yields CDR1 LNHDA and CDR2 SQIVND (reference sequence). The CDR3: CASSMRHTGNGNQPQHF. The CDR3 nucleotides are TGTGCCAGTAGTATGAGGCACACAGGAAATGGCAATCAGCCCCAGCATTTT.

V and J are TRBV9 and TRBJ2-1; 10 bases align to TRBD1. This CDR3 has 15 residues. Germline V gene data show CDR1 as SGDLS and CDR2 as YYNGEE. The J segment lost 4 bases and the V segment lost 4 bases, leaving 5 bases of the junction unmatched. CDR3 sequence: CASSPDRGLYNEQFF. The CDR3 DNA reads as TGTGCCAGCAGCCCTGACAGGGGGCTTTACAATGAGCAGTTCTTC.

V is TRBV11-2 and J is TRBJ2-7; TRBD2 agrees at 9 bases. CDR3 size: 12 residues. Germline V lookup: CDR1 SGHAT, CDR2 FQNNGV. Germline trimming cut 8 bases from V and 4 bases from J; bases unmatched to any gene: 3. The CDR3 DNA follows: TGTGCCAGCGAAAGCGGGGGGTACGAGCAGTACTTC. Its protein product is CASESGGYEQYF.

This clone was counted only a few times. The chain uses TRBV7-6 and TRBJ1-4, with 12 bases identical to TRBD1. The germline V gene encodes CDR1 SGHVS and CDR2 FNYEAQ. The CDR3 length is 15 residues. With 5 bases clipped from V and 10 bases from J, the junction kept 8 bases outside the gene matches. The CDR3 region has the DNA TGTGCCAGCAGCGTAACCGGGACAGGGGGCCGAAAACTGTTTTTT. Its protein product is CASSVTGTGGRKLFF. The variable domain in full, with the rest retrieved from reference TRBV7-6 and TRBJ1-4, is GAGVSQSPRYKVTKRGQDVALRCDPISGHVSLYWYRQALGQGPEFLTYFNYEAQQDKSGLPNDRFSAERPEGSISTLTIQRTEQRDSAMYRCASSVTGTGGRKLFFGSGTQLSVL.

The chain joins TRBV5-4 to TRBJ2-7, with D uncertain. The CDR3 length is 16 residues. V was cut by 4 bases and J by 0 bases, with 17 bases left in between. Germline V gene lookup returns CDR1 SGHNT and CDR2 YYREEE (reference sequence). CDR3 region: CASSPYSFSASYEQYF. CDR3 nucleotides: TGTGCCAGCAGCCCCTACAGTTTTTCCGCCTCCTACGAGCAGTACTTC.

Notes on this clone: At one boundary the junction diverges from the germline segment, which might be a read error. This chain joins TRBV7-7 and TRBJ1-1, with 9 bases that match TRBD1. Germline loops: CDR1 SSHAT, CDR2 FNYEAQ (reference sequence). This CDR3 has 15 amino acids. CDR3 DNA sequence: TGTGCCAGCAGCCCCACCGCGGGACAGGGATCGATGATTGTCTTT. Translation gives CASSPTAGQGSMIVF.

This clone showed up just a few times. The CDR3 nucleotides are TGTGCCAGCAGCCGTTCCGACAGGGATTATGGCTACACCTTC. It specifies CASSRSDRDYGYTF. The genes are TRBV5-4 and TRBJ1-2, with 7 bases matching TRBD1. The germline V gene encodes CDR1 SGHNT and CDR2 YYREEE (reference sequence). J was trimmed by 5 bases and V by 4 bases; bases with no gene match: 8. There are 14 residues in the CDR3.

The chain is built from TRBV28 and TRBJ1-2; maybe TRBD1 (6 bases). V lost 6 bases to trimming and J lost 2 bases, with 16 bases between them. Germline V gene sequence: CDR1 MDHEN, CDR2 SYDVKM. CDR3 length equals 15 residues. The CDR3 reads CASSPSWTANYGYTF. CDR3 bases: TGTGCCAGCAGCCCTTCTTGGACAGCCAACTATGGCTACACCTTC.

The rearrangement uses TRBV19 and TRBJ1-1, with 8 bases matching TRBD1. V gave up 7 bases and J gave up 4 bases; unmatched junction bases: 11. Germline CDR1 LNHDA, CDR2 SQIVND (reference sequence). The CDR3 covers 15 residues. The CDR3 DNA is TGTGCCAGTACCACCCCTCGGACAGGGAGCACTGAAGCTTTCTTT. This translates into CASTTPRTGSTEAFF. The full variable domain, its missing parts supplied by reference TRBV19 and TRBJ1-1, is DGGITQSPKYLFRKEGQNVTLSCEQNLNHDAMYWYRQDPGQGLRLIYYSQIVNDFQKGDIAEGYSVSREKKESFPLTVTSAQKNPTAFYLCASTTPRTGSTEAFFGQGTRLTVV.

The chain combines TRBV3-1 (or the pseudogene TRBV3-2) with TRBJ1-2; D unresolved. The length of the CDR3 is 13 residues. Trimming took off 4 bases at V and 4 bases at J, with 10 bases between the two ends. Looked up from germline, CDR1 is LGHDT and CDR2 is YNNKEL (reference sequence). The CDR3 DNA sequence: TGTGCCAGCAGCCTCGGTCCGGGCTATGGCTACACCTTC. It yields the protein CASSLGPGYGYTF.

V is TRBV5-6 and J is TRBJ2-7, with 9 positions matching TRBD1. V was pared by 3 bases and J by 4 bases, with 11 bases of the junction left unmatched. Looked up from germline, CDR1 is SGHDT and CDR2 is YYEEEE. The CDR3 is made up of 16 amino acids. CDR3 region: CASSYSGTGPRYEQYF. The CDR3 coding sequence is TGTGCCAGCAGCTACTCCGGGACAGGGCCGAGGTACGAGCAGTACTTC.

The chain employs TRBV2 and TRBJ1-2, with 9 bases fitting TRBD1. CDR3 length: 15 residues. Germline lookup yields CDR1 SNHLY and CDR2 FYNNEI. The V and J ends lost 6 bases and 1 base, in that order; junction bases with no gene match: 6. Written as DNA, the CDR3 is TGTGCCAGCAGGGGACAGGGCTCTTATAACTATGGCTACACCTTC. This codes for CASRGQGSYNYGYTF.

V usage is TRBV5-1 and J usage is TRBJ2-4, with 10 nucleotides matching TRBD1. The CDR3 covers 15 residues. The ends lost 4 bases at V and 9 bases at J; junction bases unmatched: 10. Germline loops: CDR1 SGHRS, CDR2 YFSETQ. The CDR3 region has the DNA TGCGCCAGCAGCCCCTCCGGGACAGGGGAAGGCATTCAGTACTTC. It encodes CASSPSGTGEGIQYF.

The chain carries TRBV5-1 and TRBJ1-2; no clear D. Trimming took off 1 base at V and 0 bases at J, with 4 bases between the two ends. The CDR3 runs to 13 residues. CDR1 SGHRS and CDR2 YFSETQ come from the germline V gene. CDR3 loop: CASSLSSNYGYTF. DNA for the CDR3: TGCGCCAGCAGCTTGTCATCTAACTATGGCTACACCTTC.

This chain links TRBV15 with TRBJ1-1; the D is unclear. Germline lookup yields CDR1 LNHNV and CDR2 YYDKDF (reference sequence). The V end lost 4 bases, the J end lost 4 bases, and 10 bases lay between the germline ends. This CDR3 spans 13 amino acids. CDR3 loop: CATSTMAGTEAFF. CDR3 DNA: TGTGCCACCAGCACCATGGCTGGCACTGAAGCTTTCTTT.

The chain recombines TRBV25-1 with TRBJ1-3; D is uncertain. The CDR3 contains 15 residues. V lost 6 bases to trimming and J lost 4 bases, with 16 bases between them. Germline loops: CDR1 MGHDK, CDR2 SYGVNS. CDR3 region: CASRAMTPGGNTIYF. The DNA for the CDR3 is TGTGCCAGCAGGGCCATGACGCCGGGGGGAAACACCATATATTTT. The variable domain in full, completed from reference TRBV25-1 and TRBJ1-3, reads EADIYQTPRYLVIGTGKKITLECSQTMGHDKMYWYQQDPGMELHLIHYSYGVNSTEKGDLSSESTVSRIRTEHFPLTLESARPSHTSQYLCASRAMTPGGNTIYFGEGSWLTVV.

This clone was counted once. In DNA, the CDR3 is TGTGCCAGCTCTAATACAGGGCTCGAGACTGAAGCTTTCTTT. Translation gives CASSNTGLETEAFF. The chain uses TRBV10-3 and TRBJ1-1; D might be TRBD1 (6 bases). The CDR3 extends over 14 amino acids. V dropped 10 bases and J dropped 5 bases, with 20 bases sitting between them. The germline V gene has CDR1 ENHRY and CDR2 SYGVKD.

The chain uses TRBV29-1 and TRBJ2-1; 11 nucleotides line up with TRBD1. Germline values: CDR1 SQVTM, CDR2 ANQGSEA. CDR3 length: 14 amino acids. V gave up 6 bases and J gave up 2 bases; unmatched junction bases: 3. This chain's CDR3 is CSVGQGAAYNEQFF. The CDR3 DNA reads TGCAGCGTAGGACAGGGGGCGGCCTACAATGAGCAGTTCTTC.

The rearrangement uses TRBV11-3 and TRBJ1-4; D is undetermined. Trimming took off 5 bases at V and 7 bases at J, with 8 bases between the two ends. In germline, CDR1 is SGHNT, CDR2 YENEEA. CDR3 length equals 12 residues. CDR3 coding DNA: TGTGCCAGCAGCCCCGGAGGTGAAAAACTGTTTTTT. This encodes CASSPGGEKLFF.

In its sample, this clone was seen a few times. V and J are TRBV6-2 or TRBV6-3 and TRBJ2-1, with TRBD2 matching over 7 bases. J was trimmed by 7 bases and V by 2 bases; bases with no gene match: 8. The CDR3 has 15 amino acids. Germline values: CDR1 MNHEY, CDR2 SVGEGT. CDR3 sequence reads: CASSYETSPPNEQFF. CDR3 bases: TGTGCCAGCAGTTACGAGACTAGCCCACCTAATGAGCAGTTCTTC.

V usage is TRBV4-2 and J usage is TRBJ1-6, with TRBD1 identical over 11 bases. This CDR3 region has 18 residues. V was pared by 0 bases and J by 7 bases, with 8 bases of the junction left unmatched. CDR1 and CDR2 from the germline V gene are LGHNA and YNFKEQ. The CDR3 DNA reads TGTGCCAGCAGCCAAGAAGCTCGGACAGGGGGCAGGAATTCACCCCTCCACTTT. Its protein product is CASSQEARTGGRNSPLHF.

The rearrangement uses TRBV6-2 or TRBV6-3 and TRBJ1-2, with 7 bases that match TRBD1. J gave up 2 bases and V 0 bases, and 18 bases lay outside the gene matches. This CDR3 is built from 20 residues. Per the germline V gene, CDR1 is MNHEY and CDR2 is SVGEGT. CDR3 bases: TGTGCCAGCAGTTACTCGACCTTTGGGGACAGACACCCCATGAACTATGGCTACACCTTC. Residues: CASSYSTFGDRHPMNYGYTF.

In this sample, this clone turned up a few times. The chain combines TRBV2 with TRBJ2-1; a possible D gene is TRBD1 (7 bases). The V end lost 6 bases, the J end lost 8 bases, and 11 bases lay between the germline ends. Germline CDR1 is SNHLY and CDR2 is FYNNEI. The CDR3 extends over 12 amino acids. The CDR3 coding sequence is TGTGCCAGCAGGGAGGGGGCGCATGAGCAGTTCTTC. It encodes CASREGAHEQFF.

This chain connects TRBV7-3 to TRBJ2-2, with 9 bases matching TRBD2. The CDR3 totals 15 residues. CDR1 and CDR2 (germline): SGHTA, FQGTGA. Trimming removed 8 bases from V and 2 bases from J; junction bases left unmatched: 6. CDR3 in DNA: TGTGCCAGCGCGTTAGCGGGAGCCAACACCGGGGAGCTGTTTTTT. It is translated as CASALAGANTGELFF.

J is TRBJ1-2 and V is TRBV5-4; 9 nucleotides agree with TRBD1. CDR1 SGHNT and CDR2 YYREEE come from the germline V gene (reference sequence). Unmatched junction bases numbered 7, after V lost 4 bases and J lost 0 bases. The length of the CDR3 is 16 residues. This CDR3 is CASSPGQGAANYGYTF. The CDR3 DNA follows: TGTGCCAGCAGCCCGGGACAGGGAGCAGCTAACTATGGCTACACCTTC.

This clone was observed once. The chain joins TRBV7-3 to TRBJ2-3; 11 bases map to TRBD2. The CDR3 consists of 14 residues. Germline CDR1 SGHTA, CDR2 FQGTGA. The V segment lost 2 bases and the J segment 7 bases; nucleotides outside the gene matches: 2. CDR3 residues: CASSLGTSGNTQYF. CDR3 in DNA: TGTGCCAGCAGCTTAGGGACTAGCGGAAATACGCAGTATTTT.